This is a list of T cell receptor beta chains from one sample in a study of immune evolution from preneoplasia to lung adenocarcinoma. Clones were read by immunoSEQ multiplex PCR, and TCRdb kept only the in-frame ones, dropping some. The sample yields 5,000 or so clones, roughly 79% seen once. Input material: FFPE minimally invasive lung adenocarcinoma tissue. The source is a person aged 60-80 years with lung adenocarcinoma. Each CDR3 is given with its conserved first and last residue. D genes are given only for firm matches. Some rows mark clone size as missing; the rest say once, few, many or name a class of expanded clone.

j_gene | d_gene | v_gene | abundance | CDR3aa | CDR3nt
TRBJ1-2 | TRBD1 | TRBV13 | few | CASSRDRTYGYTF | TGTGCCAGCAGCAGGGACAGGACTTATGGCTACACCTTC
TRBJ2-1 | - | TRBV7-2 | - | CASSTQGNNEQFF | TGTGCCAGCAGCACACAGGGTAACAATGAGCAGTTCTTC
TRBJ1-2 | - | TRBV5-1 | - | CASSPDGLYYGYTF | TGCGCCAGCAGCCCGGACGGTTTGTACTATGGCTACACCTTC
TRBJ2-5 | TRBD2 | TRBV2 | - | CASSEGAGGRETQYF | TGTGCCAGCAGTGAAGGAGCGGGAGGGCGAGAGACCCAGTACTTC
TRBJ1-1 | - | TRBV28 | few | CASSFRGLATEAFF | TGTGCCAGCAGTTTCCGGGGTTTAGCCACTGAAGCTTTCTTT
TRBJ2-7 | TRBD1 | TRBV5-4 | - | CASSAVGQVAYEQYF | TGTGCCAGCAGCGCTGTGGGACAGGTTGCCTACGAGCAGTACTTC
TRBJ1-5 | TRBD1 | TRBV4-3 | - | CASSQVQGGNQPQHF | TGCGCCAGCAGCCAGGTACAGGGGGGGAATCAGCCCCAGCATTTT
TRBJ2-5 | - | TRBV5-1 | - | CASSLEGIVPFQYF | TGCGCCAGCAGCTTGGAGGGGATTGTGCCATTCCAGTACTTC
TRBJ2-2 | - | TRBV27 | - | CASSLSLGGKLTGELFF | TGTGCCAGCAGTTTATCGTTAGGGGGAAAGCTCACCGGGGAGCTGTTTTTT
TRBJ1-1 | TRBD1 | TRBV11-2 | - | CASSSWTGNTEAFF | TGTGCCAGCAGCTCCTGGACAGGGAACACTGAAGCTTTCTTT
TRBJ1-2 | - | TRBV2 | - | CASSEIGASYGYTF | TGTGCCAGCAGTGAAATCGGGGCTAGCTATGGCTACACCTTC
TRBJ2-7 | - | TRBV10-3 | - | CAISDGIGEQYF | TGTGCCATCAGTGACGGGATAGGCGAGCAGTACTTC
TRBJ1-5 | - | TRBV28 | - | CASSLLRSGNQPQHF | TGTGCCAGCAGTTTATTGAGATCAGGCAATCAGCCCCAGCATTTT
TRBJ1-3 | - | TRBV7-8 | - | CASSADTGSGNTIYF | TGTGCCAGCAGCGCTGATACAGGGTCTGGAAACACCATATATTTT
TRBJ2-1 | - | TRBV19 | - | CASSIGGIEQFF | TGTGCCAGTAGTATAGGAGGCATTGAGCAGTTCTTC
TRBJ2-3 | TRBD2 | TRBV29-1 | - | CSAIPGAGGPADTQYF | TGCAGCGCGATCCCCGGGGCGGGAGGGCCCGCAGATACGCAGTATTTT
TRBJ2-5 | - | TRBV27 | - | CASGPVVSETQYF | TGTGCCAGCGGCCCAGTGGTCTCGGAGACCCAGTACTTC
TRBJ1-1 | - | TRBV5-5 | - | CASTVNPVGGIDTEAFF | TGTGCCAGCACCGTGAATCCTGTTGGGGGCATCGACACTGAAGCTTTCTTT
TRBJ1-1 | - | TRBV29-1 | - | CSVEVKRGFVNTEAFF | TGCAGCGTTGAGGTCAAGCGTGGCTTCGTGAACACTGAAGCTTTCTTT
TRBJ1-2 | - | TRBV29-1 | few | CSVVGETGRSGYTF | TGCAGCGTTGTTGGTGAAACAGGGAGAAGTGGCTACACCTTC
TRBJ1-1 | - | TRBV19 | - | CASSLRAGEAFF | TGTGCCAGTAGTCTCCGGGCCGGTGAAGCTTTCTTT
TRBJ1-5 | - | TRBV19 | - | CASSTTGGAYSNQPQHF | TGTGCCAGTAGTACCACGGGCGGGGCCTATAGCAATCAGCCCCAGCATTTT